These 6 T cell receptor beta chains came from one sample sequenced in a study of T cell responses to AZD1222 COVID-19 vaccine. Assay: immunoSEQ multiplex PCR; the TCRdb copy retains only in-frame clones and omits some. This sample has 95,000 to 150,000 clones, with 91% found just once. The specimen was peripheral blood, collected on day 0 of AZD1222 vaccination. The receptors shown here come from an adult in good health.

This chain connects TRBV10-3 to TRBJ2-3; D not resolved. The germline V and J ends were trimmed by 3 bases and 2 bases, with 9 bases remaining between them. Germline V CDR1 and CDR2: ENHRY, SYGVKD. There are 14 residues in the CDR3. The CDR3 region is CAISEGSNTDTQYF. The CDR3 nucleotides read TGTGCCATCAGTGAAGGTTCTAACACAGATACGCAGTATTTT.

The chain combines TRBV13 with TRBJ2-1; 11 nucleotides line up with TRBD1. Germline loops: CDR1 PRHDT, CDR2 FYEKMQ (reference sequence). With V trimmed by 5 bases and J by 8 bases, 8 bases remained unmatched. The length of the CDR3 is 15 residues. Here the CDR3 reads CASSQRTGGSDEQFF. CDR3 sequence (DNA): TGTGCCAGCAGCCAGAGGACAGGGGGCAGCGATGAGCAGTTCTTC.

This clone was counted a single time. The genes are TRBV6-1 and TRBJ1-2; D unclear. The CDR3 covers 15 residues. Germline V gene data show CDR1 as MNHNS and CDR2 as SASEGT. Trimming left V 0 bases short and J 5 bases short, with 13 bases between. The CDR3 DNA reads as TGTGCCAGCAGTGAAGCGCGTTGGGGTCCTTATGGCTACACCTTC. Residues: CASSEARWGPYGYTF.

The rearrangement links TRBV5-1 to TRBJ1-2; 9 bases are a match to TRBD1. Germline V lookup: CDR1 SGHRS, CDR2 YFSETQ. CDR3 length equals 13 residues. The junction had 5 bases not matched to a gene; V was cut back by 4 bases and J by 7 bases. The CDR3 coding sequence is TGCGCCAGCAGCCGGACAGGGGAGGTTGGCTACACCTTC. It translates to CASSRTGEVGYTF.

V gene TRBV14 combines with J gene TRBJ2-5; D gene ambiguous. From germline, CDR1 is SGHDN and CDR2 FVKESK. V was cut by 0 bases and J by 0 bases, with 8 bases left in between. The CDR3 contains 15 residues. As DNA, the CDR3 is TGTGCCAGCAGCCAAGACCGGTGGTACCAAGAGACCCAGTACTTC. It codes for CASSQDRWYQETQYF.

This chain connects TRBV28 to TRBJ1-3, with D possibly TRBD1 on 5 matching bases. CDR3 length: 15 residues. Trimming stripped 6 bases from V and 2 bases from J, with 14 bases between. The germline gives CDR1 MDHEN, CDR2 SYDVKM. The CDR3 spells CASRPQGNPGNTIYF. The CDR3 nucleotides are TGTGCCAGCAGGCCCCAGGGAAATCCTGGAAACACCATATATTTT.